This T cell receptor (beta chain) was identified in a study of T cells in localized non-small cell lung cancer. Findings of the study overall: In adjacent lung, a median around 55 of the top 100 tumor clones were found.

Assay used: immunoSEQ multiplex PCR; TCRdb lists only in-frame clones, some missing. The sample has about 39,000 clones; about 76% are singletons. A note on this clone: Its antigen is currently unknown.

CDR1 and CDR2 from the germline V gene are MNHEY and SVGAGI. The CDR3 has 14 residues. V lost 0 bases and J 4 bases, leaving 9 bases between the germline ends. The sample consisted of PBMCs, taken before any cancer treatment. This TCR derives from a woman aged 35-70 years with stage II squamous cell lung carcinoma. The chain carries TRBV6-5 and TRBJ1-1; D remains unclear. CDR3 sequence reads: CASSYSLAGTEAFF. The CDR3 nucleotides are TGTGCCAGCAGTTACTCGTTAGCGGGCACTGAAGCTTTCTTT.